One TCR beta chain is described in this entry. Antigen unknown. The sample comes from a study of T cells in localized non-small cell lung cancer. Study-wide findings and caveats: The appearance of a median approximately 61 of the top 100 tumor clones was seen in adjacent lung. Density of T cells in blood, when higher, went with longer overall survival. Uninvolved neighboring lung showed the greatest T cell clonality, exceeding tumor. Because sequencing included only one region (of the tumor), heterogeneity remains possible.

Trimming removed 10 bases at V and 1 base at J, with 10 bases between. The CDR3 has 12 residues. Germline V gene lookup returns CDR1 KGHSH and CDR2 LQKENI. Using immunoSEQ multiplex PCR, the repertoire was profiled, and TCRdb retains in-frame clones only, with some absent. This repertoire shows some 15,000 clones, 70% to 90% found once; its top ten account for approximately 30%. The clonotype originates from a male donor at least 60 years old with stage II lung adenocarcinoma. This specimen consisted of peripheral blood mononuclear cells, obtained before any cancer treatment. The V call is TRBV18, the J call TRBJ1-1, with a tentative D call TRBD1 (5 bases). CDR3 in amino acids: CATSRGNTEAFF. CDR3 nucleotides: TGTGCCACCTCGAGGGGGAACACTGAAGCTTTCTTT.